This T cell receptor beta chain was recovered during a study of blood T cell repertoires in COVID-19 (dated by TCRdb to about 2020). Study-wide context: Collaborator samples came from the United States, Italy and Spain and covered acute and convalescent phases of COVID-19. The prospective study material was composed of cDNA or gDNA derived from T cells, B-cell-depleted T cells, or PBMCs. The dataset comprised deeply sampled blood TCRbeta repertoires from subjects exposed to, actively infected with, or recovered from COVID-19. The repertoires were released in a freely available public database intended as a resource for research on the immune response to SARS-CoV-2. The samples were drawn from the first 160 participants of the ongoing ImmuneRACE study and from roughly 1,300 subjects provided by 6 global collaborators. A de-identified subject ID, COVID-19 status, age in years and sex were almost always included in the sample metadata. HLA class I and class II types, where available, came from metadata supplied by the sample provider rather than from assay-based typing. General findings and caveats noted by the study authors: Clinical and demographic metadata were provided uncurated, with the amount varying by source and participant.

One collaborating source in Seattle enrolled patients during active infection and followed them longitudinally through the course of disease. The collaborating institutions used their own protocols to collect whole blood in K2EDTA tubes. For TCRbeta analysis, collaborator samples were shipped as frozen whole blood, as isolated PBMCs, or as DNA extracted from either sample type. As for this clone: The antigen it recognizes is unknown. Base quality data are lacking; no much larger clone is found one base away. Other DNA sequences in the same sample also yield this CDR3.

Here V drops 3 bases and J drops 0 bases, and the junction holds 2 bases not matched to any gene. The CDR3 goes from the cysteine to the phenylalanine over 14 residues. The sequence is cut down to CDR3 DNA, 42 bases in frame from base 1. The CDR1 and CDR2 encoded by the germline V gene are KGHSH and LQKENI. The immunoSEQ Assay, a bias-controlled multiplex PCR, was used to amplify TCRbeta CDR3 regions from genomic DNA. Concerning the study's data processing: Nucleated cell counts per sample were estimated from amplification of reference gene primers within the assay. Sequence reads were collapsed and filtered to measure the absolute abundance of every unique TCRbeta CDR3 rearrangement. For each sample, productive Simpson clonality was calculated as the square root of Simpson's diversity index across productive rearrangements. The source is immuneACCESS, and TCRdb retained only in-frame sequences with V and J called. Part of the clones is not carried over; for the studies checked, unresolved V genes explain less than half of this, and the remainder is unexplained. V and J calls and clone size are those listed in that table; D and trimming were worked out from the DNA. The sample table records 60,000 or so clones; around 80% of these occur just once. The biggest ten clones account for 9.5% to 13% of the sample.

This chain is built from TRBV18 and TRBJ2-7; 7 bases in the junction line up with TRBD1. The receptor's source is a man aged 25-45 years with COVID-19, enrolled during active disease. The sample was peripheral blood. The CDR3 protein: CASSPRTGSYEQYF. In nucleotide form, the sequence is TGTGCCAGCTCACCCCGGACAGGCTCCTACGAGCAGTACTTC. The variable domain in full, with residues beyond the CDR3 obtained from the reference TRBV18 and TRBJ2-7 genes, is NAGVMQNPRHLVRRRGQEARLRCSPMKGHSHVYWYRQLPEEGLKFMVYLQKENIIDESGMPKERFSAEFPKEGPSILRIQQVVRGDSAAYFCASSPRTGSYEQYFGPGTRLTVT.